One sample yielded the 16 T cell receptor beta chains listed below, sequenced in a study of T-cell memory formation after mild COVID-19. One entry per CDR3 protein, called by TCRdb with MiXCR from the 5' RACE reads. The table has just under 550,000 distinct CDR3 sequences, just over 20% seen once. Specimen: PBMCs or a T cell subset sorted from them (not recorded which). Receptor source: an adult woman who had mild COVID-19 (a few samples of this study predate the infection). Cell type and time point are not known.

This clonotype was detected a few times. The chain is built from TRBV18 and TRBJ2-3, with TRBD1 as a possible D gene (6 bases). The CDR3 extends over 14 amino acids. Trimming shortened V by 3 bases and J by 2 bases, and 9 bases separated the two germline ends. Germline lookup yields CDR1 KGHSH and CDR2 LQKENI. In DNA, the CDR3 is TGTGCCAGCTCACCTACAGGGTTCACAGATACGCAGTATTTT. Its translation is CASSPTGFTDTQYF.

The CDR3: CASGGQGREQYF. CDR3 coding DNA: TGTGCCAGCGGGGGACAGGGGCGAGAGCAGTACTTC. The chain combines TRBV27 with TRBJ2-7, with TRBD1 matching over 10 bases. The CDR3 is 12 amino acids. After removal of 8 bases from V and 7 bases from J, the junction contained 5 bases not matched to a gene. The germline CDR1 and CDR2 sequences are MNHEY and SMNVEV (reference sequence).

V gene TRBV19 combines with J gene TRBJ2-3; D is uncertain. The ends were cut back, 0 bases at V and 2 bases at J, with 6 bases in the middle. The CDR3 length is 14 residues. Germline V gene lookup returns CDR1 LNHDA and CDR2 SQIVND (reference sequence). CDR3 sequence: CASSIDPFTDTQYF. For the CDR3, the DNA is TGTGCCAGTAGTATAGACCCCTTCACAGATACGCAGTATTTT.

The chain couples TRBV12-3 or TRBV12-4 to TRBJ1-1; D not resolved. The V gene lost 5 bases and the J gene lost 1 base, with 11 bases spanning the gap. The CDR3 consists of 14 residues. The CDR3 DNA is TGTGCCAGCAGTCCAACGGTAGGGAACACTGAAGCTTTCTTT. This encodes CASSPTVGNTEAFF.

As regards this clonotype: At one of its ends the junction is not consistent with the germline gene, which may arise from a read error. This chain joins TRBV20-1 and TRBJ1-5, with unresolved D. This CDR3 comprises 12 residues. From germline, CDR1 is DFQATT and CDR2 SNEGSKA (reference sequence). The CDR3 sequence is CSGRPSNQPQHF. As DNA, the CDR3 is TGCAGTGGTAGACCTAGCAATCAGCCCCAGCATTTT.

This clonotype was observed a few times. This sequence joins TRBV6-1 and TRBJ1-1; D is unclear. V was shortened by 3 bases and J by 0 bases, with 8 bases between the two germline ends. The CDR3 runs to 14 residues. Per the germline V gene, CDR1 is MNHNS and CDR2 is SASEGT. CDR3 residues: CASSEFQLNTEAFF. CDR3 in DNA: TGTGCCAGCAGTGAGTTTCAGCTGAACACTGAAGCTTTCTTT.

This chain joins TRBV5-1 and TRBJ1-2; D unresolved. Looked up from germline, CDR1 is SGHRS and CDR2 is YFSETQ. The V gene lost 0 bases and the J gene lost 6 bases, with 21 bases spanning the gap. This CDR3 spans 17 amino acids. The CDR3, as DNA: TGCGCCAGCAGCTTGGACCACCTCGGAGATTTGGGCGATGGCTACACCTTC. It yields the protein CASSLDHLGDLGDGYTF.

This rearrangement joins TRBV10-3 to TRBJ2-7, with 7 bases that match TRBD1. This CDR3 has 14 residues. Germline V gene sequence: CDR1 ENHRY, CDR2 SYGVKD. Trimming removed 4 bases from V and 4 bases from J; junction bases left unmatched: 7. The CDR3 DNA follows: TGTGCCATCAGTGGGTGGGGACAGTCGTACGAGCAGTACTTC. Protein sequence: CAISGWGQSYEQYF.

This clonotype was seen only a few times. The genes are TRBV24-1 and TRBJ2-3, with a possible D match to TRBD1 (5 bases). Germline values: CDR1 KGHDR, CDR2 SFDVKD. Trimming took off 3 bases at V and 1 base at J, with 10 bases between the two ends. There are 15 residues in the CDR3. In DNA, the CDR3 is TGTGCCACCAGTGATAGGGGCAGGGGCACAGATACGCAGTATTTT. Translating it yields CATSDRGRGTDTQYF.

V and J are TRBV4-1 and TRBJ1-1; D is undetermined. Germline V lookup: CDR1 MGHRA, CDR2 YSYEKL. The V end was cut by 2 bases, the J end by 1 base, with 11 bases between. The CDR3 totals 15 residues. The CDR3 here is CASSQSRASNTEAFF. CDR3 nucleotides: TGCGCCAGCAGCCAATCTCGGGCCTCGAACACTGAAGCTTTCTTT.

The CDR3: CSAHRPRTAKNIQYF. The CDR3 nucleotides are TGCAGTGCTCACAGGCCGAGGACGGCCAAAAACATTCAGTACTTC. J is TRBJ2-4 and V is TRBV20-1; tentative D call: TRBD1 (5 bases). Germline CDR1 is DFQATT and CDR2 is SNEGSKA (reference sequence). Between the trimmed V and J ends, which lost 5 bases and 1 base, there was a span of 15 bases. The CDR3 contains 15 residues.

The CDR3 protein is CASSLGSTEAFF. CDR3 DNA: TGCGCCAGCAGCTTGGGAAGCACTGAAGCTTTCTTT. This chain connects TRBV5-1 to TRBJ1-1; D remains unclear. From germline, CDR1 is SGHRS and CDR2 YFSETQ. The V gene lost 0 bases and the J gene lost 4 bases, with 4 bases spanning the gap. The CDR3 loop spans 12 amino acids.

The table lists this clonotype with a few counts. V usage is TRBV24-1 and J usage is TRBJ2-7, with 9 bases lining up with TRBD1. The germline CDR1 and CDR2 sequences are KGHDR and SFDVKD. CDR3 length equals 15 residues. V lost 2 bases to trimming and J lost 5 bases; unmatched junction nucleotides: 6. The CDR3 sequence: CATSDSPGQGNEQYF. The CDR3 nucleotides read TGTGCCACCAGTGATTCTCCGGGACAGGGAAACGAGCAGTACTTC.

This clonotype was detected a few times. This chain links TRBV3-1 with TRBJ2-7; TRBD2 matches 10 bases. Trimming at V came to 4 bases and at J to 2 bases, leaving 8 bases not matched to a gene. Germline V lookup: CDR1 LGHDT, CDR2 YNNKEL (reference sequence). The CDR3 runs 16 residues. The CDR3 protein is CASSPEEAGGTYEQYF. CDR3 coding DNA: TGTGCCAGCAGCCCCGAGGAAGCGGGGGGGACCTACGAGCAGTACTTC.

The chain couples TRBV5-6 to TRBJ2-3, with D hard to call. This CDR3 is built from 13 residues. V was shortened by 3 bases and J by 4 bases, with 9 bases between the two germline ends. Germline CDR1 reads SGHDT; CDR2 reads YYEEEE. As DNA, the CDR3 is TGTGCCAGCAGCTGGTCCAGCTCAGATACGCAGTATTTT. This encodes CASSWSSSDTQYF.

The sample holds many counts of this clonotype. The CDR3 DNA reads TGTGCCAGCTCACCTACCACAGATACGCAGTATTTT. Translation gives CASSPTTDTQYF. The chain links TRBV18 to TRBJ2-3; unclear D gene. Germline-derived CDR1 and CDR2 are KGHSH and LQKENI. The CDR3 spans 12 residues. V lost 3 bases to trimming and J lost 2 bases, with 3 bases between them. The variable domain in full, completed from reference TRBV18 and TRBJ2-3, reads NAGVMQNPRHLVRRRGQEARLRCSPMKGHSHVYWYRQLPEEGLKFMVYLQKENIIDESGMPKERFSAEFPKEGPSILRIQQVVRGDSAAYFCASSPTTDTQYFGPGTRLTVL.